Below are 19 T cell receptor beta chains sequenced from a single sample in a study of control samples from healthy donors and cancer patients. Clones were sequenced by immunoSEQ multiplex PCR, and TCRdb holds only the in-frame ones, with some missing. The sample carries about 190,000 clones, around 93% recorded once. The sample comprised blood. Receptors were obtained from a man younger than 45 in good health.

The V gene is TRBV6-5, the J gene TRBJ2-1; a possible D gene is TRBD1 (6 bases). The CDR3 runs to 13 residues. With 0 bases removed from V and 8 bases from J, the gap between germline ends came to 8 bases. CDR1 and CDR2 from the germline V gene are MNHEY and SVGAGI. In nucleotides, the CDR3 is TGTGCCAGCAGTTACTCGAGGGGGTATGAGCAGTTCTTC. It codes for CASSYSRGYEQFF.

Here the CDR3 reads CASSRLAGGTDTQYF. In DNA form, the CDR3 reads TGCGCCAGCAGTCGACTAGCGGGGGGAACAGATACGCAGTATTTT. The rearrangement links TRBV10-2 to TRBJ2-3; 13 bases align to TRBD2. The V gene's germline CDR1 is WSHSY and CDR2 SAAADI. The V segment lost 5 bases and the J segment 3 bases; nucleotides outside the gene matches: 2. The CDR3 spans 15 residues.

The gene calls are TRBV5-8 and TRBJ2-7, with D perhaps TRBD2 (6 bases). This CDR3 comprises 15 residues. The V and J ends lost 6 bases and 2 bases respectively, with 18 bases between them. Germline V gene sequence: CDR1 SGHTS, CDR2 YDEGEE. CDR3 region: CASIRREGVPYEQYF. CDR3 sequence (DNA): TGTGCCAGCATTAGGAGGGAAGGGGTCCCCTACGAGCAGTACTTC.

In this sample, this clone turned up once. This chain's CDR3 is CASSQRQGKLFF. In DNA form, the CDR3 reads TGTGCCAGCAGTCAGCGACAGGGAAAACTGTTTTTT. The V call is TRBV12-3 or TRBV12-4, the J call TRBJ1-4; 7 nucleotides match TRBD1. V gave up 5 bases and J gave up 10 bases; unmatched junction bases: 4. The CDR3 is 12 amino acids.

The CDR3 sequence: CASSPQIQGDEQFF. CDR3 nucleotide sequence: TGTGCCAGTAGTCCACAGATACAGGGCGATGAGCAGTTCTTC. The chain employs TRBV19 and TRBJ2-1; D might be TRBD1 (6 bases). V was cut by 5 bases and J by 8 bases, with 16 bases left in between. The CDR3 has 14 residues. Germline V gene lookup returns CDR1 LNHDA and CDR2 SQIVND (reference sequence).

This rearrangement joins TRBV19 to TRBJ2-7, with TRBD1 matching over 9 bases. The CDR3 consists of 13 residues. Per the germline V gene, CDR1 is LNHDA and CDR2 is SQIVND (reference sequence). J lost 4 bases, V lost 3 bases, and 1 base had no gene match. CDR3 sequence reads: CASSIGTGYEQYF. The CDR3 DNA follows: TGTGCCAGTAGTATCGGGACAGGGTACGAGCAGTACTTC.

The chain employs TRBV5-5 and TRBJ2-7; 8 bases align to TRBD2. The CDR3 loop spans 15 amino acids. The V and J ends lost 4 bases and 0 bases, in that order; junction bases with no gene match: 6. The germline V gene encodes CDR1 SGHKS and CDR2 YYEKEE (reference sequence). Here the CDR3 reads CASSNVAGTSYEQYF. DNA for the CDR3: TGTGCCAGCAGCAACGTAGCGGGGACCTCCTACGAGCAGTACTTC.

J is TRBJ2-7 and V is TRBV6-2 or TRBV6-3; 10 bases align to TRBD1. The CDR3 is 16 residues long. J was trimmed by 4 bases and V by 0 bases; bases with no gene match: 6. Germline V gives CDR1 MNHEY, CDR2 SVGEGT. The CDR3 bases are TGTGCCAGCAGTTACTCCGGGACAGGGGAAGGTTACGAGCAGTACTTC. Protein product: CASSYSGTGEGYEQYF.

The chain joins TRBV5-1 to TRBJ2-7; D perhaps matches TRBD2 (6 bases). This CDR3 has 17 amino acids. The germline V and J ends were trimmed by 0 bases and 5 bases, with 21 bases remaining between them. The germline V gene encodes CDR1 SGHRS and CDR2 YFSETQ. The CDR3 nucleotides are TGCGCCAGCAGCTTGGGCGGAACGGGGGTAAAGGTCCACGAGCAGTACTTC. Amino acids: CASSLGGTGVKVHEQYF.

The genes are TRBV6-5 and TRBJ1-2; the D gene is possibly TRBD1 (6 bases). This CDR3 is 15 amino acids long. V was cut by 8 bases and J by 7 bases, with 23 bases left in between. The V gene's germline CDR1 is MNHEY and CDR2 SVGAGI. The CDR3 DNA sequence: TGTGCCAGCGGGGGTGACTCGACAGGACTAAGTGGCTACACCTTC. Its protein product is CASGGDSTGLSGYTF.

The table lists this clone with a few counts. This sequence joins TRBV4-2 and TRBJ1-2; D may be TRBD1 (6 bases). Looked up from germline, CDR1 is LGHNA and CDR2 is YNFKEQ. The V gene lost 4 bases and the J gene lost 7 bases, with 19 bases spanning the gap. The CDR3 spans 15 residues. The CDR3 spells CASSLTGTTNSGYTF. The DNA of the CDR3 is TGTGCCAGCAGCCTCACCGGGACAACGAATTCTGGCTACACCTTC.

V is TRBV9 and J is TRBJ2-3, with a weak D call TRBD2 (6 bases). The CDR3 is made up of 14 amino acids. Trimming took off 4 bases at V and 4 bases at J, with 13 bases between the two ends. Germline V gene sequence: CDR1 SGDLS, CDR2 YYNGEE. CDR3 DNA sequence: TGTGCCAGCAGCCCTTCCGGAGGGCCAGATACGCAGTATTTT. Translation gives CASSPSGGPDTQYF. Variable domain in full (rest from reference TRBV9 and TRBJ2-3): DSGVTQTPKHLITATGQRVTLRCSPRSGDLSVYWYQQSLDQGLQFLIQYYNGEERAKGNILERFSAQQFPDLHSELNLSSLELGDSALYFCASSPSGGPDTQYFGPGTRLTVL.

This chain joins TRBV19 and TRBJ2-1, with 8 nucleotides matching TRBD2. CDR1 is LNHDA and CDR2 is SQIVND in the germline V gene (reference sequence). This CDR3 contains 18 residues. J lost 2 bases, V lost 3 bases, and 12 bases had no gene match. The CDR3 spells CASSMAPSFGGAYNEQFF. DNA for the CDR3: TGTGCCAGTAGTATGGCCCCCAGCTTCGGGGGGGCCTACAATGAGCAGTTCTTC.

The DNA for the CDR3 is TGTGCCAGCAGCCAGGGACAGGGTAGGAACACTGAAGCTTTCTTT. Translation gives CASSQGQGRNTEAFF. The genes are TRBV7-9 and TRBJ1-1; 9 positions agree with TRBD1. Unmatched junction bases numbered 5, after V lost 5 bases and J lost 1 base. CDR1 and CDR2 from the germline V gene are SEHNR and FQNEAQ (reference sequence). There are 15 residues in the CDR3. The full variable domain, completed using reference TRBV7-9 and TRBJ1-1, is DTGVSQNPRHKITKRGQNVTFRCDPISEHNRLYWYRQTLGQGPEFLTYFQNEAQLEKSRLLSDRFSAERPKGSFSTLEIQRTEQGDSAMYLCASSQGQGRNTEAFFGQGTRLTVV.

V is TRBV5-1 and J is TRBJ1-2; D is possibly TRBD1 (5 bases). The germline V gene has CDR1 SGHRS and CDR2 YFSETQ. Trimming pared 3 bases from V and 1 base from J, leaving 13 bases between. This CDR3 region has 15 residues. The CDR3 protein is CASSSRDGVNYGYTF. The CDR3 nucleotides read TGCGCCAGCAGCTCCCGGGACGGAGTTAACTATGGCTACACCTTC.

The rearrangement links TRBV11-3 to TRBJ2-2; TRBD1 might be the D (5 bases). CDR1 and CDR2 (germline): SGHNT, YENEEA. This CDR3 has 15 residues. V dropped 1 base and J dropped 0 bases, with 6 bases sitting between them. The DNA for the CDR3 is TGTGCCAGCAGCTTAGGACAGACGAACACCGGGGAGCTGTTTTTT. It specifies CASSLGQTNTGELFF.

The CDR3 DNA is TGTGCCAGCAGCTTATTGGCAACACCAGATACGCAGTATTTT. It encodes CASSLLATPDTQYF. The J gene is TRBJ2-3, the V gene TRBV7-2, with no clear D. From germline, CDR1 is SGHTA and CDR2 FQGNSA. The CDR3 length is 14 residues. V was cut by 2 bases and J by 4 bases, with 10 bases left in between. The whole variable domain, remainder taken from reference TRBV7-2 and TRBJ2-3, is GAGVSQSPSNKVTEKGKDVELRCDPISGHTALYWYRQSLGQGLEFLIYFQGNSAPDKSGLPSDRFSAERTGGSVSTLTIQRTQQEDSAVYLCASSLLATPDTQYFGPGTRLTVL.

The genes are TRBV12-3 or TRBV12-4 and TRBJ1-6, with D possibly matching TRBD1 (5 bases). Trimming shortened V by 6 bases and J by 5 bases, and 8 bases separated the two germline ends. The CDR3 spans 13 residues. CDR3 DNA: TGTGCCAGCAGACAGGATCATAATTCACCCCTCCACTTT. Translating gives CASRQDHNSPLHF.

The chain employs TRBV10-2 and TRBJ1-1; D gene ambiguous. CDR1 and CDR2 (germline): WSHSY, SAAADI. The length of the CDR3 is 12 residues. V gave up 6 bases and J gave up 1 base, with 6 bases separating them. The CDR3 spells CASSPQNTEAFF. CDR3 in DNA: TGCGCCAGCAGCCCCCAGAACACTGAAGCTTTCTTT.